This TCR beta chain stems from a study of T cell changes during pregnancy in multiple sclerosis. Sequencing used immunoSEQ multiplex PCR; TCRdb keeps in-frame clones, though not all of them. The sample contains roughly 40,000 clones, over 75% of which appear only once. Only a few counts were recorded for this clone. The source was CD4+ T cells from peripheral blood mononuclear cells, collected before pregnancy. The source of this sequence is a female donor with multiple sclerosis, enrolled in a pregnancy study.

The CDR3 reads CASSLFGRGNNEQFF. The CDR3 DNA reads as TGTGCCAGCAGTTTATTCGGCAGGGGGAACAATGAGCAGTTCTTC. The chain employs TRBV27 and TRBJ2-1, with TRBD1 identical over 7 bases. The CDR3 runs 15 residues. Germline V gives CDR1 MNHEY, CDR2 SMNVEV (reference sequence). Trimming removed 1 base from V and 5 bases from J; junction bases left unmatched: 5.